Listed here is a single T cell receptor beta chain. This record comes from a study of blood T cell repertoires in COVID-19. Study information: Samples of COVID-19 (acute and convalescent) were obtained from the United States, Italy and Spain. In each case, the material was cDNA or gDNA derived from T cells, B-cell-depleted T cells, or PBMCs.

Generated by immunoSEQ multiplex PCR, the TCRdb table keeps only in-frame clones and is missing some. The profile shows about 38,000 clones, roughly 90% of them singletons. J gave up 4 bases and V 2 bases, and 5 bases lay outside the gene matches. The length of the CDR3 is 16 residues. The germline V gene encodes CDR1 WNHNN and CDR2 SYGVQD (reference sequence). This receptor was identified in a man in his 60s with active or convalescent COVID-19. The chain is built from TRBV10-1 and TRBJ2-3; 11 bases match TRBD1. Sequenced material: peripheral blood. CDR3 region: CASSERTGGGADTQYF. For the CDR3, the DNA is TGCGCCAGCAGTGAGAGGACAGGGGGCGGCGCAGATACGCAGTATTTT.